These 17 T cell receptor beta chains originate from one sample sequenced in a study of T cells in Graves' hyperthyroidism and ophthalmopathy. Amplified regions were TCR beta CDR3 sequences from RNA transcripts. HTBI primers drove first-round RT-PCR of the TCR CDR3. TCRdb processed the multiplex PCR reads anew with MiXCR; each CDR3 protein has one entry. The repertoire holds approximately 400,000 distinct CDR3 sequences, with approximately 15% as singletons. Material: blood. The receptors were gathered from a woman in her late teens or twenties with Graves' hyperthyroidism that later progressed to Graves' ophthalmopathy.

The chain recombines TRBV29-1 with TRBJ2-3; D may be TRBD1 or TRBD2 (6 bases each). The CDR3 spans 13 residues. The germline gives CDR1 SQVTM, CDR2 ANQGSEA. The germline V and J ends were trimmed by 3 bases and 6 bases, with 13 bases remaining between them. DNA of the CDR3: TGCAGCGTTGACCCTAGGGGGGTGGATACGCAGTATTTT. Protein product: CSVDPRGVDTQYF.

The sample holds many counts of this clonotype. The V and J genes are TRBV7-8 and TRBJ1-1; D is ambiguous. This CDR3 is 13 amino acids long. CDR1 is SGHVS, CDR2 FQNEAQ, per germline. V dropped 5 bases and J dropped 3 bases, with 10 bases sitting between them. CDR3 amino acids: CASSRSGYTEAFF. CDR3 bases: TGTGCCAGCAGCCGATCCGGGTACACTGAAGCTTTCTTT.

A word on this clonotype: The junction shows a germline mismatch at one end, possibly a read error. The V call is TRBV5-1, the J call TRBJ2-2; D perhaps matches TRBD2 (5 bases). Germline V CDR1 and CDR2: SGHRS, YFSETQ. This CDR3 contains 15 residues. CDR3 nucleotides: TGCGCCAGCATGAAGGGTGAATATAACACCGGGGAGCCGTTTTTT. Translation: CASMKGEYNTGEPFF.

This clonotype was recorded many times. V usage is TRBV18 and J usage is TRBJ1-1, with 7 bases matching TRBD1. V shed 3 bases and J 0 bases; nucleotides not matched to a gene: 4. Germline CDR1 KGHSH, CDR2 LQKENI. This CDR3 is built from 15 residues. As DNA, the CDR3 is TGTGCCAGCTCACCCAGGGGGACCATGAACACTGAAGCTTTCTTT. It codes for CASSPRGTMNTEAFF.

The rearrangement links TRBV15 to TRBJ1-4, with D hard to call. This CDR3 contains 16 residues. The germline V gene has CDR1 LNHNV and CDR2 YYDKDF (reference sequence). Trimming stripped 0 bases from V and 8 bases from J, with 16 bases between. The CDR3, as DNA: TGTGCCACCAGCAGAGATCGGCCTTTAAAAGGGGAAAAACTGTTTTTT. Protein: CATSRDRPLKGEKLFF.

With respect to this clonotype: A much larger clonotype is one base distant, so this may be a read error. This chain joins TRBV10-3 and TRBJ1-2, with D perhaps matching TRBD1 (5 bases). V lost 6 bases and J 8 bases, leaving 16 bases between the germline ends. This CDR3 is 13 amino acids long. CDR1 and CDR2 (germline): ENHRY, SYGVKD. As DNA, the CDR3 is TGTGCCATCAGGCGAGGGACGATTGGGGGCTACACCTTC. Translating gives CAIRRGTIGGYTF.

This clonotype was seen repeatedly, ten times or more. The rearrangement links TRBV7-8 to TRBJ2-1, with a weak D call TRBD2 (6 bases). The germline V and J ends were trimmed by 4 bases and 10 bases, with 14 bases remaining between them. Germline V gene data show CDR1 as SGHVS and CDR2 as FQNEAQ. This CDR3 is 13 amino acids long. DNA of the CDR3: TGTGCCAGCAGCTCCCGCCGGGAGTCAGAGCAGTTCTTC. Encoded protein: CASSSRRESEQFF.

This clonotype has a count of ten or more. The V call is TRBV7-9, the J call TRBJ2-1, with 10 positions matching TRBD2. Trimming took 5 bases from V and 10 from J; bases not matched to a gene: 2. The CDR3 runs to 12 residues. Per germline, CDR1 SEHNR and CDR2 FQNEAQ (reference sequence). CDR3 coding DNA: TGTGCCAGCAGCCTGGGACTAGCGGAGCAGTTCTTC. Its translation is CASSLGLAEQFF.

This clonotype has a count of ten or more. The chain is built from TRBV11-2 and TRBJ2-1, with TRBD1 matching over 8 bases. This CDR3 is 13 amino acids long. In germline, CDR1 is SGHAT, CDR2 FQNNGV. J gave up 6 bases and V 8 bases, and 6 bases lay outside the gene matches. The CDR3 bases are TGTGCCAGCCTTCTACAGGGGGTCAATGAGCAGTTCTTC. It codes for CASLLQGVNEQFF.

The table lists this clonotype with many counts. This sequence joins TRBV20-1 and TRBJ2-1; D call uncertain. This CDR3 is built from 12 residues. The germline gives CDR1 DFQATT, CDR2 SNEGSKA (reference sequence). V was trimmed by 5 bases and J by 7 bases, leaving 12 bases between them. Here the CDR3 DNA reads TGCAGTGCTTCTTCCAACGGGAATGAGCAGTTCTTC. This translates into CSASSNGNEQFF.

The V gene is TRBV6-1, the J gene TRBJ2-1; tentatively, D is TRBD1 or TRBD2 (5 bases each). Trimming took 3 bases from V and 10 from J, leaving 13 bases between them. This CDR3 has 13 residues. Germline assignment: CDR1 MNHNS and CDR2 SASEGT. CDR3 protein: CASSDDPGREQFF. In DNA, the CDR3 is TGTGCCAGCAGTGATGACCCGGGACGCGAGCAGTTCTTC.

This chain links TRBV11-2 with TRBJ2-6; D remains unclear. CDR3 length equals 18 residues. CDR1 is SGHAT and CDR2 is FQNNGV in the germline V gene. Trimming cost V 1 base and J 5 bases, with 18 bases left between them. CDR3 region: CASSLVITVRGWANVLTF. The CDR3 DNA sequence: TGTGCCAGCAGCTTAGTCATTACGGTCCGCGGATGGGCCAACGTCCTGACTTTC.

This clonotype has just a few counts. The gene calls are TRBV3-1 and TRBJ2-7; 10 bases match TRBD2. The CDR3 runs 15 residues. Losses at the gene ends were 3 bases for V and 5 bases for J; bases not matched to a gene: 7. Germline V CDR1 and CDR2: LGHDT, YNNKEL (reference sequence). CDR3 nucleotide sequence: TGTGCCAGCAGCCACGAGCGGGAGGGCCTCGACGAGCAGTACTTC. The encoded protein is CASSHEREGLDEQYF.

The V and J genes are TRBV5-4 and TRBJ2-5; TRBD1 or TRBD2 may be the D gene (5 bases each). Germline-derived CDR1 and CDR2 are SGHNT and YYREEE (reference sequence). This CDR3 comprises 16 residues. V was trimmed by 1 base and J by 0 bases, leaving 13 bases between them. The chain's CDR3 is CASSLLGRGYQETQYF. DNA for the CDR3: TGTGCCAGCAGCTTGTTGGGACGAGGGTACCAAGAGACCCAGTACTTC.

The sample holds many counts of this clonotype. The J gene is TRBJ2-7, the V gene TRBV5-1; D is perhaps TRBD1 or TRBD2 (5 bases each). CDR3 size: 13 residues. Germline V lookup: CDR1 SGHRS, CDR2 YFSETQ. V lost 2 bases, J lost 5 bases, and 11 bases lay in between. The chain's CDR3 is CASSLTREHEQYF. The CDR3, as DNA: TGCGCCAGCAGCTTAACCAGGGAGCACGAGCAGTACTTC.

This clonotype was counted at least ten times. The V call is TRBV12-3 or TRBV12-4, the J call TRBJ2-7; the match to TRBD1 covers 8 bases. Losses at the gene ends were 5 bases for V and 0 bases for J; bases not matched to a gene: 3. The CDR3 length is 14 residues. The CDR3 spells CASSQGAGSYEQYF. CDR3 coding DNA: TGTGCCAGCAGTCAGGGGGCGGGCTCCTACGAGCAGTACTTC.

CDR3 bases: TGTGCCAGCAGTGAACCGGGACTAGCGGGAGGGAACGGGGAGACCCAGTACTTC. Its translation is CASSEPGLAGGNGETQYF. The gene calls are TRBV2 and TRBJ2-5; 16 nucleotides align to TRBD2. J was trimmed by 5 bases and V by 2 bases; bases with no gene match: 8. The CDR3 totals 18 residues. CDR1 and CDR2 from the germline V gene are SNHLY and FYNNEI. Combining the CDR3 with reference TRBV2 and TRBJ2-5 gives the whole variable domain EPEVTQTPSHQVTQMGQEVILRCVPISNHLYFYWYRQILGQKVEFLVSFYNNEISEKSEIFDDQFSVERPDGSNFTLKIRSTKLEDSAMYFCASSEPGLAGGNGETQYFGPGTRLLVL.